The rows below give T cell receptor beta chains drawn from one sample of a study of radiation and T cells in renal cell carcinoma. Sequencing used immunoSEQ multiplex PCR; TCRdb keeps in-frame clones, though not all of them. Here the sample spans over 120,000 clones, 65% to 90% being singletons. Sequencing used blood, obtained from a patient whose treatment included radiotherapy and nephrectomy. These receptors originate from a woman aged 45-65 years with renal cell carcinoma. Each CDR3 is given with its conserved first and last residue. The D gene is left open where the match is weak. Not all rows give a size; the values are once, few, many and, for expanded clones, a class.

- TRBJ1-1 TRBV7-2 - TGTGCCAGCCGACATTCTGGGGAGTCTGAAGCTTTCTTT CASRHSGESEAFF
- TRBJ2-2 TRBV5-4 TRBD1 TGTGCCAGCAGCCAAGGACAGGGAGGCACCGGGGAGCTGTTTTTT CASSQGQGGTGELFF
- TRBJ1-1 TRBV30 - TGTGCCTGGAGTGTATTATCCGCTGAAGCTTTCTTT CAWSVLSAEAFF
- TRBJ1-2 TRBV2 TRBD1 TGTGCCAGCAGCTCCGAGGGGGACAGGAGGTATGAGACCTTC CASSSEGDRRYETF
- TRBJ2-4 TRBV5-1 TRBD1 TGCGCCAGCAGCACCGGACAGGGGAGGGACATTCAGTACTTC CASSTGQGRDIQYF
- TRBJ2-1 TRBV7-2 - TGTGCCAGCAGCTCCTCGCAGGAGACCTACAATGAGCAGTTCTTC CASSSSQETYNEQFF
- TRBJ2-7 TRBV15 TRBD1 TGTGCCACCAGCCGCACAGGGGGCCTTGGCCAAGCCGACGAGCAGTACTTC CATSRTGGLGQADEQYF
- TRBJ2-1 TRBV9 - TGTGCCAGCAGCGTAGACCCAAACTCCTACAATGAGCAGTTCTTC CASSVDPNSYNEQFF
- TRBJ1-3 TRBV29-1 - TGCAGCGTTGAAGTAGGGGTTGGAAACACCATATATTTT CSVEVGVGNTIYF
- TRBJ1-1 TRBV15 - TGTGCCACCAGCAGAGATCTAGTTGGCACTGAAGCTTTCTTT CATSRDLVGTEAFF
- TRBJ1-1 TRBV5-1 TRBD1 TGCGCCAGCAGCTCGGGACAGGCATTTGAAGCTTTCTTT CASSSGQAFEAFF
- TRBJ2-7 TRBV19 - TGTGCCAGTAGTATAGATCGGGGGAAATACGAGCAGTACTTC CASSIDRGKYEQYF
- TRBJ1-5 TRBV2 - TGTGCCAGCAGTAAGGGAGATTATCAGCCCCAGCATTTT CASSKGDYQPQHF
- TRBJ2-3 TRBV6-1 - TGTGCCAGCAGACCGGACTTTCCTATCCCAGATACGCAGTATTTT CASRPDFPIPDTQYF
- TRBJ2-1 TRBV4-3 TRBD2 TGCGCCAGCAGCTGGAGAATAGCGGGAGGCCCCTACAATGAGCAGTTCTTC CASSWRIAGGPYNEQFF
few TRBJ2-7 TRBV14 - TGTGCCAGCAGCTACCAGACAGGCACCCAGGTGCAGTACTTC CASSYQTGTQVQYF
- TRBJ2-5 TRBV25-1 TRBD1 TGTGCCAGCAACCTACAGGGGGCAGGGGAGACCCAGTACTTC CASNLQGAGETQYF
- TRBJ1-1 TRBV4-3 - TGCGCCAGCAGCCAAGCTTTGAGACAGTCGAACACTGAAGCTTTCTTT CASSQALRQSNTEAFF
- TRBJ1-3 TRBV15 - TGTGCCACCAGCCGAACACAGGGATACTCTGGAAACACCATATATTTT CATSRTQGYSGNTIYF
few TRBJ1-6 TRBV11-2 - TGTGCCAGCAGCGCCCTGTCTTCGGACAATTCACCCCTCCACTTT CASSALSSDNSPLHF
- TRBJ1-4 TRBV7-2 - TGTGCCAGCAGCTTAGAGTACGGGGATGAAAAACTGTTTTTT CASSLEYGDEKLFF
- TRBJ1-2 TRBV7-2 - TGTGCCAGCAGCTTAGAACGGCGTGGGGGCTACACCTTC CASSLERRGGYTF
- TRBJ1-2 TRBV28 - TGTGCCAGCAGTGACCTAGAAATACCTAACTATGGCTACACCTTC CASSDLEIPNYGYTF
- TRBJ1-5 TRBV4-1 TRBD1 TGCGCCAGCAGCCAAGAATCGGACAGGGGAGTTTGGAATCAGCCCCAGCATTTT CASSQESDRGVWNQPQHF
- TRBJ1-2 TRBV25-1 - TGTGCCAGCAGTGAGAGAGGGGGGATAGGTGGCTACACCTTC CASSERGGIGGYTF
few TRBJ2-7 TRBV5-6 TRBD2 TGTGCCAGCAGCATAGGACTAGCGGGAGGGGCCGGGAACGAGCAGTACTTC CASSIGLAGGAGNEQYF
- TRBJ2-7 TRBV15 - TGTGCCACCAGCGAACCGACCCTCTACGAGCAGTACTTC CATSEPTLYEQYF
- TRBJ2-4 TRBV5-4 - TGTGCCAGCAGCTTGGTGGGACAAAACATTCAGTACTTC CASSLVGQNIQYF
- TRBJ1-4 TRBV28 TRBD1 TGTGCCAGCAGTTCCCATACAGGGGATGAATCAACTAATGAAAAACTGTTTTTT CASSSHTGDESTNEKLFF
- TRBJ2-7 TRBV5-6 - TGTGCCAGCAGCTTGACGCCGGATACCTACGAGCAGTACTTC CASSLTPDTYEQYF
- TRBJ1-4 TRBV11-3 - TGTGCCAGCAGCTTTAGGAAAGCAACTAATGAAAAACTGTTTTTT CASSFRKATNEKLFF
few TRBJ1-1 TRBV7-2 - TGTGCCAGCAGCTTAGATCAGAACACTGAAGCTTTCTTT CASSLDQNTEAFF
- TRBJ2-7 TRBV28 - TGTGCCAGCAGTTTCCCAGGGGACACCTACGAGCAGTACTTC CASSFPGDTYEQYF
- TRBJ1-1 TRBV29-1 TRBD1 TGCAGCGTTGTTGTCCGGGACAGGGGGCTGGGTGAAGCTTTCTTT CSVVVRDRGLGEAFF
- TRBJ2-7 TRBV5-6 TRBD1 TGTGCCAGCAGCTCGTCGGGACAGGCAATGTCCTACGAGCAGTACTTC CASSSSGQAMSYEQYF
- TRBJ2-3 TRBV7-2 TRBD2 TGTGCCAGCAGCCGCGGACTAGCGGGGGGGAGGTCAGATACGCAGTATTTT CASSRGLAGGRSDTQYF
- TRBJ2-1 TRBV5-6 - TGTGCCAGCAGCTTGGCCGGCGGGTTAGGGAATGAGCAGTTCTTC CASSLAGGLGNEQFF
- TRBJ1-2 TRBV27 TRBD1 TGTGCCAGCAGTTCGGACAGGGGGCTCGGGGGCTACACCTTC CASSSDRGLGGYTF
- TRBJ2-3 TRBV28 TRBD2 TGTGCCAGCATTTTAGCGGGGACAGATACGCAGTATTTT CASILAGTDTQYF
- TRBJ2-7 TRBV19 - TGTGCCAGTAGTATAGGGACATCTCCCTACGAGCAGTACTTC CASSIGTSPYEQYF
- TRBJ1-1 TRBV9 - TGTGCCAGCAGCGTAGAGGCAGGGAACACTGAAGCTTTCTTT CASSVEAGNTEAFF
- TRBJ2-7 TRBV27 - TGTGCCAGCAGTTTAAACAGGGAATACGAGCAGTACTTC CASSLNREYEQYF
- TRBJ2-1 TRBV5-8 - TGTGCCAGCAGCTTATTCTGGTGGGGGATTTACAATGAGCAGTTCTTC CASSLFWWGIYNEQFF
- TRBJ1-4 TRBV5-5 - TGTGCCAGCAGCCCCCTAGGACAAGTTAATGAAAAACTGTTTTTT CASSPLGQVNEKLFF
- TRBJ2-7 TRBV18 - TGTGCCAGCTCACCAGGACACCAATACGAGCAGTACTTC CASSPGHQYEQYF
- TRBJ1-5 TRBV5-1 TRBD1 TGCGCCAGCAGCTATGGGGGGACAGACAATCAGCCCCAGCATTTT CASSYGGTDNQPQHF
- TRBJ1-2 TRBV29-1 - TGCAGCGTTGGAGCTAGAGGGGGCTACACCTTC CSVGARGGYTF